The clone carrying this T cell receptor (beta chain) was seen a few times. Its antigen is as yet unknown. cDNA libraries for TCR beta contained unique molecular identifiers. Some 500,000 cDNA molecules were obtained per 1 to 10 million input T cells. MiXCR, run by TCRdb on the PCR reads, gives a single entry per CDR3 protein. The sample has 380,000 or so distinct CDR3 sequences, 30% to 45% seen once. This entry is derived from a study of post-analysis software for immune sequencing data. At the level of the study: Progressive-relapsing, secondary progressive and relapsing-remitting multiple sclerosis were among the disease courses included. Findings of the study overall: Batch-matched samples strongly co-clustered by F measure. Included in a set of five TRBV segments more frequent in patients than controls were TRBV5-6, TRBV5-1 and TRBV20-1. Compared with controls, patients showed significantly lower normalized Chao1 diversity.

Trimming cost V 4 bases and J 5 bases, with 15 bases left between them. This CDR3 comprises 14 residues. Germline CDR1 reads SQVTM; CDR2 reads ANQGSEA. V gene TRBV29-1 combines with J gene TRBJ2-1; D could derive from TRBD1 or TRBD2 (5 bases each). Sequencing input: blood. The origin of this receptor is a girl between 5 and 17 years old with multiple sclerosis. CDR3 residues: CSVVGASLDNEQFF. CDR3 bases: TGCAGCGTTGTAGGGGCTAGCCTGGACAATGAGCAGTTCTTC.